Below, 30 T cell receptor beta chains from the same sample are listed, as sequenced in a study of metastatic and nonmetastatic thyroid tumors. Each patient came to thyroid surgery without any prior treatment (of any kind). From the PCR reads, TCRdb re-called clones with MiXCR. The sample lists around 52,000 clones, roughly 30% occurring once. The sample taken for sequencing was blood. The receptors stem from a female donor with papillary thyroid cancer or a benign thyroid nodule (not recorded which). Some clones in this sample may be carry-over from other donors' samples.

This rearrangement joins TRBV5-1 to TRBJ2-7, with 8 positions matching TRBD1. The CDR3 has 13 residues. V shed 3 bases, J shed 4 bases, and the junction held 3 bases outside the gene matches. The germline gives CDR1 SGHRS, CDR2 YFSETQ. CDR3: CASSSTGVYEQYF. DNA for the CDR3: TGCGCCAGCAGCTCGACAGGGGTGTACGAGCAGTACTTC.

In this sample, this clone turned up a few times. V usage is TRBV29-1 and J usage is TRBJ1-1; no firm D call. The CDR3 is 12 amino acids. Trimming left V 2 bases short and J 1 base short, with 5 bases between. CDR1 and CDR2 from the germline V gene are SQVTM and ANQGSEA. As DNA, the CDR3 is TGCAGCGTTGAATCCGGGAACACTGAAGCTTTCTTT. It codes for CSVESGNTEAFF.

The chain links TRBV5-1 to TRBJ2-7; TRBD2 aligns across 9 bases. V lost 1 base and J lost 2; bases outside the gene matches: 7. Germline V gene lookup returns CDR1 SGHRS and CDR2 YFSETQ. The CDR3 contains 16 residues. The CDR3 coding sequence is TGCGCCAGCAGCTTGTCCCGGCGGGAGGGCCCCTACGAGCAGTACTTC. Its protein product is CASSLSRREGPYEQYF. The full variable domain, its missing parts supplied by reference TRBV5-1 and TRBJ2-7, is KAGVTQTPRYLIKTRGQQVTLSCSPISGHRSVSWYQQTPGQGLQFLFEYFSETQRNKGNFPGRFSGRQFSNSRSEMNVSTLELGDSALYLCASSLSRREGPYEQYFGPGTRLTVT.

The chain is built from TRBV25-1 and TRBJ2-7; D may be TRBD2 (6 bases). Germline V gene lookup returns CDR1 MGHDK and CDR2 SYGVNS. Trimming cost V 1 base and J 0 bases, with 13 bases left between them. The CDR3 covers 16 residues. The CDR3 DNA follows: TGTGCCAGCAGTGAATCTGGTAGGGACTTCTCCTACGAGCAGTACTTC. Amino acids: CASSESGRDFSYEQYF.

The V call is TRBV3-1, the J call TRBJ2-3; a weak D match, TRBD2 (7 bases). Germline loops: CDR1 LGHDT, CDR2 YNNKEL (reference sequence). The CDR3 spans 14 residues. The V gene lost 0 bases and the J gene lost 9 bases, with 13 bases spanning the gap. The CDR3, as DNA: TGTGCCAGCAGCCAAGAGGGAGGGGGGGGCACGCAGTATTTT. This gives the protein CASSQEGGGGTQYF.

This clone has a handful of counts. This chain uses TRBV6-6 with TRBJ2-1; D is unclear. CDR1 and CDR2 from the germline V gene are MNHNY and SVGAGI (reference sequence). V shed 1 base and J shed 8 bases, with 6 bases lying between them. This CDR3 region has 12 residues. CDR3 nucleotides: TGTGCCAGCAGTTACTATGGGGATGAGCAGTTCTTC. Protein sequence: CASSYYGDEQFF.

This clone was seen more than once but under ten times. The J gene is TRBJ2-7, the V gene TRBV19; TRBD1 matches 8 bases. The J segment lost 6 bases and the V segment lost 6 bases, leaving 7 bases of the junction unmatched. CDR1 and CDR2 from the germline V gene are LNHDA and SQIVND (reference sequence). CDR3 length: 13 residues. In DNA form, the CDR3 reads TGTGCCAGTAGCGTTAGACAGGGGACCGAGCAGTACTTC. Its protein is CASSVRQGTEQYF.

As regards this clone: A read error may produce the germline difference seen at one junction end. CDR3 protein: CASSYSGGQRDEQHF. CDR3 bases: TGTGCCAGCAGCTACTCCGGGGGACAGAGGGACGAGCAGCACTTC. V and J are TRBV6-8 and TRBJ2-7, with D tentatively TRBD1 (7 bases). Germline CDR1 MNHGY, CDR2 SAAAGT. The CDR3 runs to 15 residues.

There are many counts of this clone. This rearrangement joins TRBV28 to TRBJ2-4; TRBD1 might be the D (5 bases). Germline values: CDR1 MDHEN, CDR2 SYDVKM. The CDR3 is made up of 15 amino acids. Trimming took 2 bases from V and 4 from J, leaving 12 bases between them. CDR3 in amino acids: CASSLRGSRKNIQYF. CDR3 sequence (DNA): TGTGCCAGCAGTTTAAGGGGCAGCAGGAAAAACATTCAGTACTTC.

The J gene is TRBJ2-1, the V gene TRBV6-1, with a weak D call TRBD1 (6 bases). The V gene lost 3 bases and the J gene lost 6 bases, with 12 bases spanning the gap. Germline loops: CDR1 MNHNS, CDR2 SASEGT. This CDR3 is 14 amino acids long. The CDR3 sequence: CASSDLGAGNEQFF. The CDR3 DNA follows: TGTGCCAGCAGTGATCTGGGGGCCGGCAATGAGCAGTTCTTC.

This clone was seen repeatedly, ten times or more. The chain has TRBV20-1 and TRBJ1-6; TRBD1 matches at 7 bases. Trimming took 2 bases from V and 7 from J; bases not matched to a gene: 11. There are 16 residues in the CDR3. CDR1 DFQATT and CDR2 SNEGSKA come from the germline V gene (reference sequence). In DNA, the CDR3 is TGCAGTGCTAGACATAACTTCAGGGGGTTAAATTCACCCCTCCACTTT. It yields the protein CSARHNFRGLNSPLHF.

The gene calls are TRBV19 and TRBJ2-5, with D unclear. The CDR3 length is 11 residues. Germline V lookup: CDR1 LNHDA, CDR2 SQIVND (reference sequence). The V end was cut by 6 bases, the J end by 5 bases, with 7 bases between. CDR3 nucleotide sequence: TGTGCCAGTAGATCCGGGGAGACCCAGTACTTC. Translating it yields CASRSGETQYF. Drawing the rest from reference TRBV19 and TRBJ2-5, the complete variable domain is DGGITQSPKYLFRKEGQNVTLSCEQNLNHDAMYWYRQDPGQGLRLIYYSQIVNDFQKGDIAEGYSVSREKKESFPLTVTSAQKNPTAFYLCASRSGETQYFGPGTRLLVL.

A few counts support this clone. V gene TRBV27 combines with J gene TRBJ1-6; D is possibly TRBD1 (6 bases). Looked up from germline, CDR1 is MNHEY and CDR2 is SMNVEV (reference sequence). The CDR3 is 13 amino acids. V lost 9 bases and J 5 bases, leaving 11 bases between the germline ends. The DNA for the CDR3 is TGTGCCAGTCGCGGACAGAATAATTCACCCCTCCACTTT. It translates to CASRGQNNSPLHF.

The rearrangement uses TRBV3-1 and TRBJ1-6, with TRBD1 identical over 9 bases. This CDR3 is built from 15 residues. Unmatched junction bases numbered 6, after V lost 5 bases and J lost 7 bases. Germline-derived CDR1 and CDR2 are LGHDT and YNNKEL (reference sequence). Written as DNA, the CDR3 is TGTGCCAGCAGCTTCCCGGGACAGGGAAATTCACCCCTCCACTTT. Translation: CASSFPGQGNSPLHF.

V gene TRBV5-1 combines with J gene TRBJ1-6; 7 positions match TRBD1. From germline, CDR1 is SGHRS and CDR2 YFSETQ. The trim removed 4 bases at V and 0 bases at J, leaving 4 bases unmatched. The CDR3 has 16 amino acids. The chain's CDR3 is CASSTSGGSYNSPLHF. The CDR3 DNA reads as TGCGCCAGCAGCACCTCAGGGGGCTCCTATAATTCACCCCTCCACTTT.

This clone was seen more than once but under ten times. The chain recombines TRBV6-2 or TRBV6-3 with TRBJ1-1; D unclear. CDR3 length: 12 residues. V was shortened by 8 bases and J by 1 base, with 8 bases between the two germline ends. Germline V CDR1 and CDR2: MNHEY, SVGEGT. CDR3 protein: CASAQWNTEAFF. The CDR3 region has the DNA TGTGCCAGCGCCCAATGGAACACTGAAGCTTTCTTT.

This clone was counted only a few times. The rearrangement joins TRBV6-1 to TRBJ2-2; no firm D call. The CDR3 length is 15 residues. Germline V gene lookup returns CDR1 MNHNS and CDR2 SASEGT. V dropped 6 bases and J dropped 4 bases, with 15 bases sitting between them. The CDR3 DNA follows: TGTGCCAGCAGCGAGGATAGTATGGGCACCGGGGAGCTGTTTTTT. Protein sequence: CASSEDSMGTGELFF.

The chain links TRBV6-1 to TRBJ2-1, with D tentatively TRBD1 or TRBD2 (5 bases each). Per germline, CDR1 MNHNS and CDR2 SASEGT. The V end was cut by 6 bases, the J end by 14 bases, with 14 bases between. This CDR3 has 11 residues. The CDR3 loop reads CASSPGTREFF. DNA for the CDR3: TGTGCCAGCAGCCCGGGGACCAGGGAGTTCTTC.

Many counts were recorded for this clone. The V and J genes are TRBV4-1 and TRBJ2-7, with D uncertain. Trimming cost V 0 bases and J 6 bases, with 9 bases left between them. The length of the CDR3 is 13 residues. Germline V CDR1 and CDR2: MGHRA, YSYEKL. The CDR3 region has the DNA TGCGCCAGCAGCCAAGAAATGAGTTCCGAGCAGTACTTC. It codes for CASSQEMSSEQYF.

The chain employs TRBV12-3 or TRBV12-4 and TRBJ1-2; TRBD1 might be the D (6 bases). V was clipped by 7 bases and J by 2 bases, with 17 bases between them. This CDR3 comprises 15 residues. The CDR3 sequence is CASNPSGHLNYGYTF. The CDR3 DNA reads TGTGCCAGCAACCCCTCGGGACACCTAAACTATGGCTACACCTTC.

The V gene is TRBV2, the J gene TRBJ1-1, with 7 bases identical to TRBD1. In germline, CDR1 is SNHLY, CDR2 FYNNEI. This CDR3 comprises 14 residues. V trimming: 4 bases; J trimming: 1 base; junction bases outside the gene matches: 3. As DNA, the CDR3 is TGTGCCAGCAGTGCGACAGGGCCGAACACTGAAGCTTTCTTT. Residues: CASSATGPNTEAFF.

This sequence joins TRBV6-1 and TRBJ2-3, with 9 bases that match TRBD2. This CDR3 spans 15 amino acids. With 4 bases clipped from V and 1 base from J, the junction kept 3 bases outside the gene matches. CDR1 and CDR2 (germline): MNHNS, SASEGT. CDR3 region: CASSGRTSGTDTQYF. For the CDR3, the DNA is TGTGCCAGCAGTGGGCGGACTAGCGGCACAGATACGCAGTATTTT.

This clone is medium-sized by share. The CDR3 loop is CASGIVGQNENTEAFF. For the CDR3, the DNA is TGTGCCAGCGGGATTGTCGGACAGAACGAAAACACTGAAGCTTTCTTT. V usage is TRBV28 and J usage is TRBJ1-1, with D maybe TRBD1 (6 bases). Looked up from germline, CDR1 is MDHEN and CDR2 is SYDVKM. V was pared by 8 bases and J by 2 bases, with 21 bases between. The CDR3 is 16 amino acids.

The chain employs TRBV11-3 and TRBJ2-7; 12 bases agree with TRBD1. Germline CDR1 and CDR2: SGHNT and YENEEA. The junction had 7 bases not matched to a gene; V was cut back by 4 bases and J by 6 bases. The CDR3 totals 15 residues. The CDR3 region has the DNA TGTGCCAGCAGCTCTCCGTGGGACAGGGGGCTCGAGCAGTACTTC. This translates into CASSSPWDRGLEQYF.

Many counts were recorded for this clone. The chain carries TRBV11-2 and TRBJ2-7, with a tentative D call TRBD1 (5 bases). The CDR3 runs to 14 residues. The germline V and J ends were trimmed by 3 bases and 4 bases, with 13 bases remaining between them. Germline CDR1 and CDR2: SGHAT and FQNNGV. DNA of the CDR3: TGTGCCAGCAGCTTTGGGGTCAGGGATTACGAGCAGTACTTC. This gives the protein CASSFGVRDYEQYF.

This sequence joins TRBV27 and TRBJ2-5, with 9 positions matching TRBD2. V dropped 2 bases and J dropped 4; count of bases not matched to a gene: 2. This CDR3 comprises 14 residues. The V gene's germline CDR1 is MNHEY and CDR2 SMNVEV (reference sequence). The CDR3: CASSLLAGLETQYF. As DNA, the CDR3 is TGTGCCAGCAGTTTACTAGCGGGGTTAGAGACCCAGTACTTC.

A note on this clone: A much larger clone differs by one base, so this may be a read error. The chain carries TRBV6-1 and TRBJ2-1; 10 positions match TRBD1. Germline V gene lookup returns CDR1 MNHNS and CDR2 SASEGT. The CDR3 consists of 14 residues. The J segment lost 9 bases and the V segment lost 10 bases, leaving 12 bases of the junction unmatched. The CDR3 DNA reads TGTGCCATCGACAGGGGGCGGGAGTGGGGTGAGCAGTTCTTC. Protein: CAIDRGREWGEQFF.

In nucleotides, the CDR3 is TGCAGTGCTAGAGATGCCCTATGGGGGGGGAATAATGAAAAACTGTTTTTT. Its translation: CSARDALWGGNNEKLFF. The chain links TRBV20-1 to TRBJ1-4; the D gene is possibly TRBD1 (5 bases). Germline CDR1 DFQATT, CDR2 SNEGSKA (reference sequence). Trimming stripped 0 bases from V and 4 bases from J, with 18 bases between. The CDR3 runs 17 residues.

This sequence joins TRBV11-2 and TRBJ2-7; 9 bases map to TRBD2. The CDR3 runs to 17 residues. Germline V lookup: CDR1 SGHAT, CDR2 FQNNGV. After removal of 7 bases from V and 0 bases from J, the junction contained 13 bases not matched to a gene. The CDR3 coding sequence is TGTGCCAGCACCCCGGCTGGAGCGGGAGGCAGCTCCTACGAGCAGTACTTC. Translated, it gives CASTPAGAGGSSYEQYF.

The CDR3: CASSVTGVIKGETQYF. The CDR3 DNA reads as TGTGCCAGCAGCGTCACAGGGGTCATTAAGGGGGAGACCCAGTACTTC. The chain couples TRBV7-2 to TRBJ2-5; 7 positions match TRBD1. The CDR3 length is 16 residues. The ends lost 5 bases at V and 5 bases at J; junction bases unmatched: 14. Germline CDR1 reads SGHTA; CDR2 reads FQGNSA.